A selection of T cell receptor beta chains follows, all from one sample in a study of T cells in Graves' hyperthyroidism and ophthalmopathy. Each CDR3 protein gets one entry after TCRdb re-called the multiplex PCR reads with MiXCR. The profile covers about 530,000 distinct CDR3 sequences, with about 15% appearing a single time and roughly a sixth taken by the ten largest. The sample taken for sequencing was blood. Receptors were obtained from a woman aged 18-29 years with Graves' ophthalmopathy. Both conserved end residues are part of each CDR3. A D gene is named only where the DNA matches it firmly. Size is omitted from some rows. Given values are once, few, many or a class for expanded clones.

J gene	D gene	clone size	V gene	CDR3 protein	CDR3 DNA
TRBJ1-6	TRBD1	-	TRBV6-1	CASSEAWDRVNSPLHF	TGTGCCAGCAGTGAAGCTTGGGACAGGGTTAATTCACCCCTCCACTTT
TRBJ1-2	-	few	TRBV4-1	CASSQAVASYGYTF	TGCGCCAGCAGCCAAGCAGTGGCGTCCTATGGCTACACCTTC
TRBJ1-2	-	few	TRBV12-5	CASPTNRDAETPSTYGYTF	TGTGCTAGTCCCACCAACCGGGACGCAGAAACCCCGAGTACCTATGGCTACACCTTC
TRBJ2-5	TRBD2	few	TRBV2	CASSVSGNQETQYF	TGTGCCAGCAGTGTAAGCGGGAATCAAGAGACCCAGTACTTC
TRBJ2-1	-	few	TRBV4-1	CASSQQHMWNEQFF	TGCGCCAGCAGCCAGCAGCACATGTGGAATGAGCAGTTCTTC
TRBJ2-5	TRBD2	many	TRBV2	CASREDGETQYF	TGTGCCAGCCGGGAGGACGGAGAGACCCAGTACTTC
TRBJ2-2	-	few	TRBV28	CASNPARLGLTRGLFF	TGTGCCAGCAATCCCGCACGACTCGGGTTGACCAGGGGGCTGTTTTTT
TRBJ1-5	TRBD1	many	TRBV20-1	CSARTGGGQPQHF	TGCAGTGCTCGGACAGGGGGAGGACAGCCCCAGCATTTT
TRBJ2-1	-	many	TRBV6-1	CASSRGDGYNEQFF	TGTGCCAGCAGTCGAGGGGATGGCTACAATGAGCAGTTCTTC
TRBJ2-2	-	many	TRBV3-1	CASSQGPYSTGELFF	TGTGCCAGCAGCCAAGGCCCATATAGTACCGGGGAGCTGTTTTTT
TRBJ2-3	-	many	TRBV13	CASSLRASTDTQYF	TGTGCCAGCAGCTTAAGGGCTAGCACAGATACGCAGTATTTT
TRBJ1-4	TRBD1	few	TRBV6-1	CASSPDRVPPNEKLFF	TGTGCCAGCAGTCCGGACAGGGTCCCCCCTAATGAAAAACTGTTTTTT
TRBJ1-1	TRBD1	many	TRBV19	CASVRTGGVNTEAFF	TGTGCCTCGGTCCGGACAGGGGGCGTGAACACTGAAGCTTTCTTT
TRBJ2-5	-	once	TRBV5-1	CASSLFRQETQYF	TGCGCCAGCAGCTTGTTCCGCCAAGAGACCCAGTACTTC
TRBJ2-1	-	few	TRBV6-1	CASRLEGRYNEQFF	TGTGCCAGCAGACTAGAGGGACGCTACAATGAGCAGTTCTTC
TRBJ2-7	TRBD2	many	TRBV27	CASRGTSGPSEQYF	TGTGCCAGCCGGGGGACTAGCGGGCCTTCCGAGCAGTACTTC
TRBJ1-5	TRBD1	-	TRBV28	CASSLIGWTGGASNQPQHF	TGTGCCAGCAGTTTGATTGGGTGGACAGGGGGCGCGAGCAATCAGCCCCAGCATTTT
TRBJ2-7	TRBD1	few	TRBV4-3	CASSQDPQGAYEQYF	TGCGCCAGCAGCCAAGATCCCCAGGGGGCCTACGAGCAGTACTTC
TRBJ1-1	-	many	TRBV12-3/TRBV12-4	CASSSRTDKAFF	TGTGCCAGCAGTTCACGGACAGATAAAGCTTTCTTT
TRBJ2-7	TRBD1	many	TRBV20-1	CSAQSGTGSGEQYF	TGCAGTGCTCAATCCGGGACAGGCTCCGGCGAGCAGTACTTC
TRBJ2-1	TRBD2	-	TRBV4-2	CASSQPPRTSGRRGNEQFF	TGTGCCAGCAGCCAACCCCCTCGGACTAGCGGGAGAAGGGGCAATGAGCAGTTCTTC
TRBJ2-3	TRBD2	-	TRBV11-2	CASSLTGTSGSTDTQYF	TGTGCCAGCAGCTTAACCGGGACTAGCGGGAGCACAGATACGCAGTATTTT
TRBJ2-3	TRBD1	many	TRBV6-2/TRBV6-3	CASSPRQGDTDTQYF	TGTGCCAGCTCACCAAGACAGGGGGACACAGATACGCAGTATTTT
TRBJ2-7	-	many	TRBV30	CAWSSVYEQYF	TGTGCCTGGAGTAGCGTCTACGAGCAGTACTTC
TRBJ1-1	-	many	TRBV28	CASTSKGYTEAFF	TGTGCCAGCACCTCAAAAGGGTACACTGAAGCTTTCTTT
TRBJ2-7	-	many	TRBV7-2	CASSLMPGNYEQYF	TGTGCCAGCAGCTTAATGCCGGGAAACTACGAGCAGTACTTC
TRBJ2-4	-	-	TRBV12-3/TRBV12-4	CASSHAIFMRGARGDIQYF	TGTGCCAGCAGTCACGCCATTTTTATGCGGGGCGCGAGGGGGGACATTCAGTACTTC
TRBJ2-5	-	-	TRBV6-1	CASENRDNQGTQYF	TGTGCCAGCGAAAATAGGGACAACCAAGGGACCCAGTACTTC
TRBJ1-5	-	many	TRBV28	CASSFENQPQHF	TGTGCCAGCAGTTTTGAGAATCAGCCCCAGCATTTT
TRBJ2-7	-	-	TRBV6-2/TRBV6-3	CASSFLGGHSSYEQYF	TGTGCCAGCAGTTTTCTCGGGGGACATAGCTCCTACGAGCAGTACTTC
TRBJ1-4	-	few	TRBV12-3/TRBV12-4	CASSFDEKLFF	TGTGCCAGCAGTTTCGACGAAAAACTGTTTTTT
TRBJ2-7	TRBD1	-	TRBV6-4	CATIPRTGAAVEQYF	TGTGCCACCATACCCCGGACAGGGGCGGCGGTCGAGCAGTACTTC
TRBJ2-1	-	-	TRBV4-3	CASSQDAVASPYNEQFF	TGCGCCAGCAGCCAAGATGCGGTGGCGTCCCCCTACAATGAGCAGTTCTTC
TRBJ2-3	TRBD2	many	TRBV5-6	CASSRLAADTQYF	TGTGCCAGCAGCCGACTAGCGGCAGATACGCAGTATTTT
TRBJ2-7	-	-	TRBV4-1	CASSQEVTPYEQYF	TGCGCCAGCAGCCAAGAGGTAACTCCTTACGAGCAGTACTTC
TRBJ2-3	-	many	TRBV11-2	CASSLDRDTQYF	TGTGCCAGCAGCTTAGACAGAGATACGCAGTATTTT
TRBJ1-6	TRBD1	few	TRBV12-3/TRBV12-4	CASSLTGRGYNSPLHF	TGTGCCAGCAGTCTGACAGGGAGGGGTTATAATTCACCCCTCCACTTT
TRBJ2-1	TRBD1	-	TRBV28	CASSLLQGYNEQFF	TGTGCCAGCAGTCTCTTACAGGGGTACAATGAGCAGTTCTTC
TRBJ2-7	-	many	TRBV28	CASSYQGGYEQYF	TGTGCCAGCAGTTATCAGGGTGGGTACGAGCAGTACTTC
TRBJ2-7	-	many	TRBV7-9	CASSEQQGEGNEQYF	TGTGCCAGCAGCGAGCAACAGGGTGAGGGGAACGAGCAGTACTTC
TRBJ2-3	TRBD1	-	TRBV4-2	CASSQDPTGTGDTQYF	TGTGCCAGCAGCCAAGACCCCACCGGGACAGGAGATACGCAGTATTTT
TRBJ2-1	TRBD1	-	TRBV4-2	CASSQAGQGTNEQFF	TGTGCCAGCAGCCAAGCGGGACAGGGAACCAATGAGCAGTTCTTC
TRBJ2-1	TRBD2	many	TRBV5-1	CASSPERGGLAYNEQFF	TGCGCCAGCAGCCCCGAGCGGGGGGGTCTAGCGTACAATGAGCAGTTCTTC
TRBJ1-1	-	few	TRBV6-1	CASSPDTGGNTEAFF	TGTGCCAGCAGCCCGGACACCGGTGGGAACACTGAAGCTTTCTTT
TRBJ2-1	-	-	TRBV18	CASSILDTYNEQFF	TGTGCCAGCTCAATACTAGACACTTACAATGAGCAGTTCTTC
TRBJ2-1	-	few	TRBV6-2/TRBV6-3	CASSDSERNEQFF	TGTGCCAGCAGTGACTCGGAACGGAATGAGCAGTTCTTC
TRBJ2-1	-	many	TRBV6-1	CASSYRNEQFF	TGTGCCAGCAGTTACCGCAATGAGCAGTTCTTC
TRBJ2-1	-	few	TRBV11-1	CASSPRQPNEQFF	TGTGCCAGCAGCCCGAGACAGCCTAATGAGCAGTTCTTC
TRBJ1-5	-	many	TRBV3-1	CASSQGRTTTQHF	TGTGCCAGCAGCCAAGGACGGACCACCACCCAGCATTTT
TRBJ1-5	-	many	TRBV27	CASRARAGNSNQPQHF	TGTGCCAGCAGAGCCCGGGCGGGGAATAGCAATCAGCCCCAGCATTTT
TRBJ2-5	-	many	TRBV6-1	CASSGTGSYETQYF	TGTGCCAGCAGTGGAACAGGGAGCTACGAGACCCAGTACTTC
TRBJ2-7	TRBD2	few	TRBV20-1	CSASLRPGLGAEQYF	TGCAGTGCTAGTCTTAGACCGGGACTAGGGGCCGAGCAGTACTTC